This TCR beta chain was sequenced during a study of T cell changes during pregnancy in multiple sclerosis. This clone was counted many times. The protocol was immunoSEQ multiplex PCR, while the TCRdb copy is restricted to in-frame clones and leaves out a portion. The repertoire holds tens of thousands of clones, with 88% as singletons. The trim removed 2 bases at V and 7 bases at J, leaving 9 bases unmatched. The germline V gene encodes CDR1 SGHRS and CDR2 YFSETQ. The CDR3 totals 15 residues. This clonotype was sampled from a female donor with multiple sclerosis, enrolled in a pregnancy study. This sequence joins TRBV5-1 and TRBJ1-2, with 9 bases matching TRBD1. The sample here was peripheral blood, taken before pregnancy. The CDR3 spells CASSLAAGTGSGYTF. CDR3 nucleotide sequence: TGCGCCAGCAGCTTAGCAGCCGGGACAGGGTCTGGCTACACCTTC.